This T cell receptor beta chain originates from a study of shared clonotypes between healthy human individuals. Produced via immunoSEQ multiplex PCR; TCRdb's table is partial and in-frame only. The table includes around 600,000 clones, approximately 95% detected once. It was CD45RO-negative cells, positively selected for CCR7, that made up naive CD8 cells, with terminally differentiated effector memory CD45RA+ cells excluded. V gave up 5 bases and J gave up 6 bases, with 10 bases separating them. Per germline, CDR1 SQVTM and CDR2 ANQGSEA. The CDR3 runs to 11 residues. The V call is TRBV29-1, the J call TRBJ1-1; D unclear. This TCR was sampled from a woman aged 30 to 39 in good health. The sample consisted of naive CD8+ T cells sorted from blood. The DNA of the CDR3 is TGCAGCGTTTCTGGGGTCCCTGAAGCTTTCTTT. This gives the protein CSVSGVPEAFF.